This T cell receptor beta chain was found in a study of CD8 T cells in ankylosing spondylitis. As the method for making TCR beta libraries, quantitative 5'-RACE with molecular barcodes was used. In TCRdb, the 5' RACE reads were re-called with MiXCR into one record per CDR3 protein. Here the sample spans about 440,000 distinct CDR3 sequences, 17% being singletons. Study-wide results and caveats: There was reportedly significant enrichment of clones that were disease-linked in matched ankylosing spondylitis synovial fluid. Blood of patients with ankylosing spondylitis appeared to be characterized by a TCR beta motif of seven or eight highly homologous variants.

CDR3 length: 15 residues. Germline CDR1 reads MGHRA; CDR2 reads YSYEKL. V lost 1 base, J lost 5 bases, and 9 bases lay in between. This clonotype has just one count. Its target is unknown. Sequencing was performed on blood, either unsorted or a sorted T cell fraction (not recorded which). The chain carries TRBV4-1 and TRBJ1-6, with D hard to call. The receptor was derived from a male donor with ankylosing spondylitis. CDR3: CASSQAVLDNSPLHF. CDR3 bases: TGCGCCAGCAGCCAAGCAGTTCTGGATAATTCACCCCTCCACTTT.